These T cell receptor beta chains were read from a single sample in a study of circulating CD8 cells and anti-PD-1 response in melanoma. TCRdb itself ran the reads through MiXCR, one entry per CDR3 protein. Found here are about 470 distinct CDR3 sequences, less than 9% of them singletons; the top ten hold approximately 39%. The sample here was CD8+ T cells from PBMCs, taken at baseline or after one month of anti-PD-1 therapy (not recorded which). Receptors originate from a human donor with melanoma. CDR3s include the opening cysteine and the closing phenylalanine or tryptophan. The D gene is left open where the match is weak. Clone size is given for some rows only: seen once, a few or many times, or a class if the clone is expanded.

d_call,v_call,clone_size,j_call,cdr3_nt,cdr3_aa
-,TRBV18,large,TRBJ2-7,TGTGCCAGCTCACCTTTCCCGGCCCAGGACCCGGCCTACGAGCAGTACTTC,CASSPFPAQDPAYEQYF
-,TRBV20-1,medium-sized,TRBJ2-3,TGCAGTGCTAGGATCGGAGATACGCAGTATTTT,CSARIGDTQYF
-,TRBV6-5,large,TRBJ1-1,TGTGCCAGCAGCCGTTTAAAGACAGGAAAGAGTGAAGCTTTCTTT,CASSRLKTGKSEAFF
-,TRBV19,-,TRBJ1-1,TGTGCCAGTAGCCCCTCTTCGGCGTCTGAAGCTTTCTTT,CASSPSSASEAFF
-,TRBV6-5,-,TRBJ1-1,TGTGACGGCAGCCGTTTAAAGACAGGAAAGAGTGAAGCTTTCTTT,CDGSRLKTGKSEAFF
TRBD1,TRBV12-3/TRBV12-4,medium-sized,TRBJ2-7,TGTGCCAGCAGTTTAGCTTGGGACAGCTCCTACGAGCAGTACTTC,CASSLAWDSSYEQYF
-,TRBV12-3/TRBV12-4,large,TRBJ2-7,TGTGCCAGCAGTTTAGAGGGATACGAGCAGTACTTC,CASSLEGYEQYF
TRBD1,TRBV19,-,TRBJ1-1,TGTGCCAGTAGTGAGGGACAGACTGAAGCTTTCTTT,CASSEGQTEAFF
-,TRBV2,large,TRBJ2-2,TGTGCCAGCAGCCCGAACTGGGGGCAAAGGGACGGGGAGCTGTTTTTT,CASSPNWGQRDGELFF
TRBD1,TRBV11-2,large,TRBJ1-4,TGTGCCAGCAGCTTAGGGTGGACAGGGAGTGAAAAACTGTTTTTT,CASSLGWTGSEKLFF
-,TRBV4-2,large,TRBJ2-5,TGTGCCAGCAGCCTGATTGTCGGGGCATTCCAAGAGACCCAGTACTTC,CASSLIVGAFQETQYF
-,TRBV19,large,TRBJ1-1,TGTGCCAGTAGTATTTTTCTTGGGGGCGGCACTGAAGCTTTCTTT,CASSIFLGGGTEAFF
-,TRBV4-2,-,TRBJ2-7,TGTGCCAGCGGGTACGGGGGGCCGACCTACGAGCAGTACTTC,CASGYGGPTYEQYF
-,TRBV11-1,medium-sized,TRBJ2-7,TGTGCCAGCAGCTTCCAGAGCTCCTACGAGCAGTACTTC,CASSFQSSYEQYF
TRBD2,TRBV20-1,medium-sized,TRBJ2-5,TGCAGTGCTCCACGACTAGCGGGGGAACTAAGGACCCAGTACTTC,CSAPRLAGELRTQYF
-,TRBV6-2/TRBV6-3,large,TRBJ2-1,TGTGCCAGCAGTTACGAGGACGGGTACTACAATGAGCAGTTCTTC,CASSYEDGYYNEQFF
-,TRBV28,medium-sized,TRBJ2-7,TGTGCCAGCAGTTTACCAGGGTACCACGAGCAGTACTTC,CASSLPGYHEQYF
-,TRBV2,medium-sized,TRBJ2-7,TGTGCCAGCAGCGCTGGTGGGGGGAACGAGCAGTACTTC,CASSAGGGNEQYF
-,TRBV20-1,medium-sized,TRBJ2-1,TGCAGTGCCCCGATCCGGAGCTCCTACAATGAGCAGTTCTTC,CSAPIRSSYNEQFF
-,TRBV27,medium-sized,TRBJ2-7,TGTGCCAGCAGAATAAACGCAGGGGACTACGAGCAGTACTTC,CASRINAGDYEQYF
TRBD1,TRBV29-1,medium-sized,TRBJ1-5,TGCAGCGCCCAAGGACAGGGCAGCAATCAGCCCCAGCATTTT,CSAQGQGSNQPQHF
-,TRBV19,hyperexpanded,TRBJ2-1,TGTGGGTCTCGGTCCCCTCTCTACAATGAGCAGTTCTTC,CGSRSPLYNEQFF
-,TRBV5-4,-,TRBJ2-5,TGTGCCAGCAGCTTTGACAACCAAGAGACCCAGTACTTC,CASSFDNQETQYF
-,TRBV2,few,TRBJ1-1,TGTGCCAGCTGGGGAGGGGACAACACTGAAGCTTTCTTT,CASWGGDNTEAFF
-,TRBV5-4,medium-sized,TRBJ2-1,TGTGCCAGCAGCTTGGCCGGATGGACGATCAACCACAATGAGCAGTTCTTC,CASSLAGWTINHNEQFF
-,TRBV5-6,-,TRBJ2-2,TGTGCCAGCAGCTTGGATGGAGGGGGCACCGGGGAGCTGTTTTTT,CASSLDGGGTGELFF
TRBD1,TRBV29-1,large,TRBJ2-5,TGCAGCGTTCCGGGACAGATACAAGAGACCCAGTACTTC,CSVPGQIQETQYF
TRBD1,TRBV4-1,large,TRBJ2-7,TGCGCCAGCAGCCAAGATAGGTCCAGGGGGCTCTACGAGCAGTACTTC,CASSQDRSRGLYEQYF
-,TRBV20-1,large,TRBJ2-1,TGCAGTGCCCCCCCGCAGAGCTCCTACAATGAGCAGTTCTTC,CSAPPQSSYNEQFF
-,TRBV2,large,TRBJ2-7,TGTGCCAGCAGTGAAAATCCGGGCCTATCCTACGAGCAGTACTTC,CASSENPGLSYEQYF
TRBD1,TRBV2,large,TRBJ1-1,TGTGCCAGCAGTGCGGGACAGATGAACACTGAAGCTTTCTTT,CASSAGQMNTEAFF
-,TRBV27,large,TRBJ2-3,TGTGCCAGCAGTTTAGGGGGGACAGATACGCAGTATTTT,CASSLGGTDTQYF
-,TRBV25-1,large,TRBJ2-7,TGTGCCAGCAGTGAGTACGAGCAGTACTTC,CASSEYEQYF
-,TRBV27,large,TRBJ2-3,TGTGCCAGCAGCCAACCCCCTCAGGGTTTCGGCACAGATACGCAGTATTTT,CASSQPPQGFGTDTQYF
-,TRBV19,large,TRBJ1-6,TGTGCCAGTAGTATAGTGGAAGGAGGCTCACCCCTCCACTTT,CASSIVEGGSPLHF
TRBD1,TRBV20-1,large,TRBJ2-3,TGCAGTGCTGCGGACAGGGCCGAAGCAGATACGCAGTATTTT,CSAADRAEADTQYF
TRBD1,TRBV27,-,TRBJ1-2,TGCGCCAGCGGCCAGGGGGGACAAAACTATGGCTACACCTTC,CASGQGGQNYGYTF
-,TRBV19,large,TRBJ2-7,TGTGCCAGTAGTATTGGTGCGGGGACCTACGAGCAGTACTTC,CASSIGAGTYEQYF
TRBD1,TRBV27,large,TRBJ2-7,TGTGCCAGCAGTTTTGGGGTTCCAGGGGGTTACGAGCAGTACTTC,CASSFGVPGGYEQYF
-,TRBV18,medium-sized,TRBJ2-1,TGTGCCAGCTCACCACGGTCCTACAATGAGCAGTTCTTC,CASSPRSYNEQFF
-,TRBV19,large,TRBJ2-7,TGTGCCAGTGGGGACCGGGGGCGCTACGAGCAGTACTTC,CASGDRGRYEQYF
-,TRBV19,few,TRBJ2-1,TGTGCCAGTAGTACAGCCCTATACAATGAGCAGTTCTTC,CASSTALYNEQFF
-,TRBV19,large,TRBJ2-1,TGTGCCAGTAGTACCACAGGGCCGCGGAATGAGCAGTTCTTC,CASSTTGPRNEQFF
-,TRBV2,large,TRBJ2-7,TGTGCCAGCAGTGACGGAGAGCAGTACTTC,CASSDGEQYF
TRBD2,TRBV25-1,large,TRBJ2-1,TGTGCCAGCAGTGAGGTAGCGGGGGGCCCCCGTTCGGATGAGCAGTTCTTC,CASSEVAGGPRSDEQFF
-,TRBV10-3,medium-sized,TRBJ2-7,TGTGCCACGACCGGGACTGTGACCTACGAGCAGTACTTC,CATTGTVTYEQYF
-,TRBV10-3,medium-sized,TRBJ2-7,TGTGCCATCAGTGACTCCTCAGGACTCTCCTTAGGGGACGAGCAGTACTTC,CAISDSSGLSLGDEQYF
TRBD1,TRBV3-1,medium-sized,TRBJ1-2,TGTGCCAGCAGCCAAGTGCCGGGACAGGCCTACGGCTACACCTTC,CASSQVPGQAYGYTF